The T cell receptor (beta chain) under discussion was sequenced for a study of shared clonotypes between healthy human individuals. At the level of the study: Aged between 18 and 49, the donors were a couple of women and a few men.

Profiled with immunoSEQ multiplex PCR; TCRdb holds only in-frame clones, not every one. The data contain approximately 500,000 clones, approximately 81% of them singletons. V gave up 5 bases and J gave up 1 base; unmatched junction bases: 2. There are 14 residues in the CDR3. Germline CDR1 SEHNR, CDR2 FQNEAQ (reference sequence). The rearrangement links TRBV7-9 to TRBJ1-1; TRBD1 agrees at 9 bases. The sequencing sample was made of PBMCs. This receptor was taken from a woman aged 35 to 49 in good health. Some clones in this sample may be carry-over from other donors' samples. CDR3 amino acids: CASSPQGANTEAFF. The DNA for the CDR3 is TGTGCCAGCAGCCCACAGGGGGCGAACACTGAAGCTTTCTTT.